This T cell receptor beta chain originates from a study of neurological immune-mediated disorders. One entry per CDR3 protein, called by TCRdb with MiXCR from the 5' RACE reads. The sample carries 65,000 to 80,000 distinct CDR3 sequences, roughly 15% recorded once. Regarding the study as a whole: Falling below healthy controls, multiple sclerosis showed the least TCR clonal expansion, while HTLV-1-associated myelopathy showed the most.

This clonotype was seen many times. Its specificity is not known. The CDR3 is made up of 13 amino acids. Per the germline V gene, CDR1 is SNHLY and CDR2 is FYNNEI. Trimming pared 6 bases from V and 12 bases from J, leaving 17 bases between. This TCR was sampled from a woman in her thirties or forties in good health. V usage is TRBV2 and J usage is TRBJ1-4, with a tentative D call TRBD1 (5 bases). Sequenced sample: PBMCs. Here the CDR3 reads CASRRGPVQELFF. The DNA of the CDR3 is TGTGCCAGCAGGAGGGGTCCGGTTCAGGAACTGTTTTTT.